This T cell receptor beta chain was obtained from a study of cytotoxic CD8 clonotypes in ibrutinib-treated CLL. Broader study findings: Baseline-level clonality went beyond age-matched healthy donors and moved in step with circulating CD8+ T-cell counts.

Note on this clone: Its antigen remains unidentified.

Measured with immunoSEQ multiplex PCR; TCRdb has only the in-frame clones, and not every one. The sample contains 130,000 or so clones, around 80% of which appear only once. Trimming removed 10 bases from V and 8 bases from J; junction bases left unmatched: 16. The CDR3 consists of 16 residues. Germline CDR1 and CDR2: LNHDA and SQIVND (reference sequence). The material sequenced was PBMCs, taken after 24 months of ibrutinib treatment. The chain recombines TRBV19 with TRBJ2-2; 10 nucleotides match TRBD1. This TCR came from a human donor with chronic lymphocytic leukemia. CDR3 amino acids: CATETLGTGVTGELFF. CDR3 nucleotide sequence: TGTGCCACCGAAACGCTCGGGACAGGGGTGACGGGGGAGCTGTTTTTT. The complete variable domain, with remaining parts taken from reference TRBV19 and TRBJ2-2, reads DGGITQSPKYLFRKEGQNVTLSCEQNLNHDAMYWYRQDPGQGLRLIYYSQIVNDFQKGDIAEGYSVSREKKESFPLTVTSAQKNPTAFYLCATETLGTGVTGELFFGEGSRLTVL.